This T cell receptor (beta chain) is from a study of PD-1 blockade in mismatch repair-deficient tumors. The CDR3 is 16 amino acids. Per the germline V gene, CDR1 is KGHSH and CDR2 is LQKENI. J was trimmed by 2 bases and V by 6 bases; bases with no gene match: 8. A few counts support this clone. Produced via immunoSEQ multiplex PCR; TCRdb's table is partial and in-frame only. Of around 68,000 clones in the sample, approximately 82% are singletons; the top ten hold roughly 5%. The receptor's source is an adult with mismatch repair-deficient cancer. J is TRBJ2-2 and V is TRBV18; 8 nucleotides align to TRBD1. The sequences come from peripheral blood, collected 2 weeks after starting pembrolizumab. The CDR3 here is CASSLIRGLNTGELFF. CDR3 coding DNA: TGTGCCAGCTCGTTGATCAGGGGGCTCAACACCGGGGAGCTGTTTTTT.